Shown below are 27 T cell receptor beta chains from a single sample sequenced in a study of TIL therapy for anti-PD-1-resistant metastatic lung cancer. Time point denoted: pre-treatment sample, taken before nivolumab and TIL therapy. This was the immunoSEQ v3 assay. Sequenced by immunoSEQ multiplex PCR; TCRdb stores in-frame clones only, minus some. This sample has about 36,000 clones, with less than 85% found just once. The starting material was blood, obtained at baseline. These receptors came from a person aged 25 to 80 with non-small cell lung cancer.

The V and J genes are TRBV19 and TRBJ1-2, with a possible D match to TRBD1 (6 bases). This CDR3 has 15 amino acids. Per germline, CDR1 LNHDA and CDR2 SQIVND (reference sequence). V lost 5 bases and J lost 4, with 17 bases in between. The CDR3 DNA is TGTGCCAGTAGTGCGCTGTCTCAGGGGATCTATGGCTACACCTTC. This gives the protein CASSALSQGIYGYTF.

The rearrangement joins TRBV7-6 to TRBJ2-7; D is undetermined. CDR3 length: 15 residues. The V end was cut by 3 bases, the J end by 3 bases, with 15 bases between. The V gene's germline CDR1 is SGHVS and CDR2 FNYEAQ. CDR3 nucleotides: TGTGCCAGCAGCTTTCTTAGGGCCCCCGGCTACGAGCAGTACTTC. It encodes CASSFLRAPGYEQYF.

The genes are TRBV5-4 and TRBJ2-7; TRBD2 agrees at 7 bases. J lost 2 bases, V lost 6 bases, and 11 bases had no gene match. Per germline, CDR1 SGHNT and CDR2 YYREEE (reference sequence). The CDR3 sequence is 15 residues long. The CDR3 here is CASTLGGSGPYEQYF. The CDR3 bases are TGTGCCAGCACCCTGGGGGGGTCGGGACCCTACGAGCAGTACTTC.

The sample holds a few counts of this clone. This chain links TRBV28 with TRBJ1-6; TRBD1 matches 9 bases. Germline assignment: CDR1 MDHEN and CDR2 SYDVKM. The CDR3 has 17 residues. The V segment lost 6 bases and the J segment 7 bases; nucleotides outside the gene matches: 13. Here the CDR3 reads CASRGLQGQGVNSPLHF. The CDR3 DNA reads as TGTGCCAGCAGGGGGTTACAGGGACAGGGAGTGAATTCACCCCTCCACTTT.

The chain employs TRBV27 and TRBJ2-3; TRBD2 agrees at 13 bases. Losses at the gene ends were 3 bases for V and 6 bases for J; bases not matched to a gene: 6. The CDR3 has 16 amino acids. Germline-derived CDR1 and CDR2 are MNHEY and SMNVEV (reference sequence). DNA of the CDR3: TGTGCCAGCAGTTTTACCCGACTAGCGGGGGGCGATACGCAGTATTTT. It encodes CASSFTRLAGGDTQYF.

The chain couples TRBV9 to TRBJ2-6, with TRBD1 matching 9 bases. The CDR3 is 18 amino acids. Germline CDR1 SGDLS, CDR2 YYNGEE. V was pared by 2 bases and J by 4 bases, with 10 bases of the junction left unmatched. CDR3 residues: CASSVDIRTGAGANVLTF. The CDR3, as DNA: TGTGCCAGCAGCGTGGACATTAGGACAGGGGCCGGGGCCAACGTCCTGACTTTC.

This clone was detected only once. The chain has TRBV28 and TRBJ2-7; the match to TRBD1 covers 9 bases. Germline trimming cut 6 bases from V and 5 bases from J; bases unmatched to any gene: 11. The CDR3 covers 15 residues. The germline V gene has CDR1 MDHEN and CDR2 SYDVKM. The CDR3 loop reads CASSRPGQGIHEQYF. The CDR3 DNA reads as TGTGCCAGCAGCCGCCCGGGACAGGGTATCCACGAGCAGTACTTC.

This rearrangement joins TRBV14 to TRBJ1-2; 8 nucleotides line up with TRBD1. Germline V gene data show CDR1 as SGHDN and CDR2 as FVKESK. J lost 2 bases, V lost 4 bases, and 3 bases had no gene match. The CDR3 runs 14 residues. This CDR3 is CASSPGGGNYGYTF. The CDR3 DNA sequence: TGTGCCAGCAGCCCAGGGGGCGGAAACTATGGCTACACCTTC.

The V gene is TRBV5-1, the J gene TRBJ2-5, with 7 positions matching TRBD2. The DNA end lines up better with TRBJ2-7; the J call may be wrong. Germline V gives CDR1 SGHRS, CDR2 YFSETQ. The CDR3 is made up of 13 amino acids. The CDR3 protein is CASYYGPGGEQYF. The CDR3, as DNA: TGCGCCAGCTATTACGGACCGGGGGGCGAGCAGTACTTC.

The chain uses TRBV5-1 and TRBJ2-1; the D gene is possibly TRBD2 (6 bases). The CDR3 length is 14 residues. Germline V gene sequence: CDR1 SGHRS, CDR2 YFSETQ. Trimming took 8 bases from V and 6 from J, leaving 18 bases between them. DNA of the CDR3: TGCGCCAGTGCCGGCGGGACCCATTTCAATGAGCAGTTCTTC. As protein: CASAGGTHFNEQFF.

The CDR3 region is CASDPYSNQPQHF. CDR3 in DNA: TGTGCCTCGGACCCTTATAGCAATCAGCCCCAGCATTTT. The chain carries TRBV7-3 and TRBJ1-5; no clear D. V was cut by 11 bases and J by 0 bases, with 11 bases left in between. In germline, CDR1 is SGHTA, CDR2 FQGTGA. This CDR3 is 13 amino acids long.

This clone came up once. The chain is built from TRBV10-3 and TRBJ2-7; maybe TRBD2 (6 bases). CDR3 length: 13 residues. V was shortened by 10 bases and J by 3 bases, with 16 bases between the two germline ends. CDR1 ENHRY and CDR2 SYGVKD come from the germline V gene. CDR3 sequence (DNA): TGTGCCACACAAACCCGGGGGTTCTACGAGCAGTACTTC. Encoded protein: CATQTRGFYEQYF.

The CDR3 spells CAWSVSANEQYF. The CDR3 nucleotides read TGTGCCTGGAGTGTCTCGGCGAACGAGCAGTACTTC. This chain uses TRBV30 with TRBJ2-7, with D uncertain. This CDR3 has 12 residues. V lost 0 bases, J lost 5 bases, and 8 bases lay in between. Germline loops: CDR1 GTSNPN, CDR2 SVGIG (reference sequence).

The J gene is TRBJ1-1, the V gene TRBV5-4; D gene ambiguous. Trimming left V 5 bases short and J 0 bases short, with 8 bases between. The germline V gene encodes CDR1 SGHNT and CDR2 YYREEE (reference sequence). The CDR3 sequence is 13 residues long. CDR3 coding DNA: TGTGCCAGCAGTTTTAGTATGAACACTGAAGCTTTCTTT. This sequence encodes CASSFSMNTEAFF. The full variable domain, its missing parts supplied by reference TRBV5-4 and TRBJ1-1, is ETGVTQSPTHLIKTRGQQVTLRCSSQSGHNTVSWYQQALGQGPQFIFQYYREEENGRGNFPPRFSGLQFPNYSSELNVNALELDDSALYLCASSFSMNTEAFFGQGTRLTVV.

Here the CDR3 reads CASSRSGMGTDTQYF. The CDR3 bases are TGTGCCAGCAGCAGGTCCGGGATGGGTACAGATACGCAGTATTTT. This sequence joins TRBV14 and TRBJ2-3; possible D gene TRBD2, 5 bases. Trimming left V 5 bases short and J 3 bases short, with 15 bases between. CDR1 is SGHDN and CDR2 is FVKESK in the germline V gene. The CDR3 sequence is 15 residues long.

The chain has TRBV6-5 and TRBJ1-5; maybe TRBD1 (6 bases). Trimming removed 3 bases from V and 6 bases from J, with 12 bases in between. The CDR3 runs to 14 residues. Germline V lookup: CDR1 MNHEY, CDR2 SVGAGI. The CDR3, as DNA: TGTGCCAGCAGTTATGGGGGGGCGGGTCAGCCCCAGCATTTT. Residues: CASSYGGAGQPQHF.

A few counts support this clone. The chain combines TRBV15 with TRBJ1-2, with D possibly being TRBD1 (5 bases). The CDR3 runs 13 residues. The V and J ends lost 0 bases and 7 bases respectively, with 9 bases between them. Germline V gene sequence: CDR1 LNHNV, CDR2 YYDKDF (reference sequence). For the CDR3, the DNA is TGTGCCACCAGCAGAGATCATGGGACTGGCTACACCTTC. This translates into CATSRDHGTGYTF.

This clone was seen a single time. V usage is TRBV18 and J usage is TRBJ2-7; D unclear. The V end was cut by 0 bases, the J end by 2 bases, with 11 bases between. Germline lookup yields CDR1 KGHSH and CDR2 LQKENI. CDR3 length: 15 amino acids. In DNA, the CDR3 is TGTGCCAGCTCACCACCGCTGGCTAAGCCCTACGAGCAGTACTTC. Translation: CASSPPLAKPYEQYF.

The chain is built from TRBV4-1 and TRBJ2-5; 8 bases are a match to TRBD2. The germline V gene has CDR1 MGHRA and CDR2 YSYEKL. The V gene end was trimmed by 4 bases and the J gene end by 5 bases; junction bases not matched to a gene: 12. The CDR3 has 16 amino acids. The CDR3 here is CASSPGPAGGGETQYF. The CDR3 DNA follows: TGCGCCAGCAGCCCAGGGCCGGCGGGGGGTGGGGAGACCCAGTACTTC.

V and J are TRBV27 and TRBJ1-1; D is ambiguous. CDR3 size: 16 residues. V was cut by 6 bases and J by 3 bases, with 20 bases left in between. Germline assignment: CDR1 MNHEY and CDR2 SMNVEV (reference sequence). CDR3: CASRYNSVLGYTEAFF. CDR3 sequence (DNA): TGTGCCAGCAGATACAATTCGGTGTTGGGGTACACTGAAGCTTTCTTT.

This chain's CDR3 is CAISESGGAPYEQYF. CDR3 bases: TGTGCCATCAGTGAGTCGGGCGGGGCGCCCTACGAGCAGTACTTC. The chain uses TRBV10-3 and TRBJ2-7, with D possibly being TRBD2 (6 bases). Germline V gene sequence: CDR1 ENHRY, CDR2 SYGVKD. V was cut by 0 bases and J by 2 bases, with 11 bases left in between. This CDR3 has 15 amino acids.

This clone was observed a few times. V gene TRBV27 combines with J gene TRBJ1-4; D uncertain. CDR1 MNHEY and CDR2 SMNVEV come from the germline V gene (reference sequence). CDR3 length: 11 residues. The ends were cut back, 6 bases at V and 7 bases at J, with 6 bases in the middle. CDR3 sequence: CASSLGEKLFF. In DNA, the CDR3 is TGTGCCAGCAGCTTAGGTGAAAAACTGTTTTTT. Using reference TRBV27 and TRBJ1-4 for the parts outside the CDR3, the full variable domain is EAQVTQNPRYLITVTGKKLTVTCSQNMNHEYMSWYRQDPGLGLRQIYYSMNVEVTDKGDVPEGYKVSRKEKRNFPLILESPSPNQTSLYFCASSLGEKLFFGSGTQLSVL.

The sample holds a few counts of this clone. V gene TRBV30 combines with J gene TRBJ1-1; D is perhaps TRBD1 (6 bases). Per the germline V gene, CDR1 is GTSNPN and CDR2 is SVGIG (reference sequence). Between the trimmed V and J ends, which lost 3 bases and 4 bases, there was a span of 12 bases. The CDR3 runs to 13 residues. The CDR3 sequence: CAWSNRAGTEAFF. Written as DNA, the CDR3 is TGTGCCTGGAGCAACAGGGCCGGCACTGAAGCTTTCTTT.

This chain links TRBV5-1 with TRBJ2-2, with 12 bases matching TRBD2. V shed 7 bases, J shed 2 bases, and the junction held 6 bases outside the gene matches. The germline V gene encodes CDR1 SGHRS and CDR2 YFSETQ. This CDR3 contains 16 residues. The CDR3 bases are TGCGCCAGCGAGTCTAGCGGGGGGGCTAACACCGGGGAGCTGTTTTTT. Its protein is CASESSGGANTGELFF.

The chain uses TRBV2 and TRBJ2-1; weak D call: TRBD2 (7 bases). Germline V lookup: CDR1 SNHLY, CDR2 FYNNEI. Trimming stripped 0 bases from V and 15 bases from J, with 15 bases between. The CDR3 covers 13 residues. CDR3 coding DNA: TGTGCCAGCAGTGAAGCCCGAGGGGGGGATCCGTTCTTC. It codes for CASSEARGGDPFF.

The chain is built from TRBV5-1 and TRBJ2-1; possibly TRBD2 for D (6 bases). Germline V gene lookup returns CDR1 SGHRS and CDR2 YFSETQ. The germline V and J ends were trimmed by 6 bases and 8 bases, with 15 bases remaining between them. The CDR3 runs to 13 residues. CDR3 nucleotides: TGCGCCAGCACAGCGGGTGGGGGATATGAGCAGTTCTTC. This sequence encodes CASTAGGGYEQFF.

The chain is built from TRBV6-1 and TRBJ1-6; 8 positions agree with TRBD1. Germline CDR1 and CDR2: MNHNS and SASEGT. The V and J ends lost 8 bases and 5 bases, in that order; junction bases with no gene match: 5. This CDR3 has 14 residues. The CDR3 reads CASCPTGDNSPLHF. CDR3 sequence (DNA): TGTGCCAGCTGTCCGACAGGGGATAATTCACCCCTCCACTTT.